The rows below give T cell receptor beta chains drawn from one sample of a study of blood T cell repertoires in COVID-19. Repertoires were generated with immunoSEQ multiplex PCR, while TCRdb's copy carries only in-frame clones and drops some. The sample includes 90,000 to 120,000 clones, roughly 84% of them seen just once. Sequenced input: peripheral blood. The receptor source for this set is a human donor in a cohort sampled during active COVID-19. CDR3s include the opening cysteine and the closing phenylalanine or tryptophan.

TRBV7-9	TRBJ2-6	CASGEANVLTF
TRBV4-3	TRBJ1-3	CASSQDHSISGNTIYF
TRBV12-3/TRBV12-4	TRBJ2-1	CASSGTSRNEQFF
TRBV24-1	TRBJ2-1	CATSVAGLAGGNEQFF
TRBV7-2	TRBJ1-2	CASSLGGVSGYTF
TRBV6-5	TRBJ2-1	CASSYYSGRYNEQFF
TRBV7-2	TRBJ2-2	CASSLAHKNTGELFF
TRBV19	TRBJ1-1	CASSIGGPSTEAFF
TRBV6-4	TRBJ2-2	CASSDSGLAGLPGELFF
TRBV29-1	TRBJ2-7	CSVVKLAGVLYEQYF
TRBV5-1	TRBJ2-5	CASSVPSTSGSQETQYF
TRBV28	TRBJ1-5	CASLQGTFGQPQHF
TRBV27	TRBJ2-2	CASTGLAYTGELFF
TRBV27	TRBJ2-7	CASRLSAAPYEQYF
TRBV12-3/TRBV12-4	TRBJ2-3	CASRNYGGDTQYF
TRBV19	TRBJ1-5	CASSHRDVGRNQPQHF
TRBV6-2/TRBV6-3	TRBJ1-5	CASSYGTGVQPQHF
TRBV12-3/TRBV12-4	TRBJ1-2	CASRLGQIYGYTF
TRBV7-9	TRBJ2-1	CASSKGTSGTYNEQFF
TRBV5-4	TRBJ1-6	CASSLPRQGTNSPLHF
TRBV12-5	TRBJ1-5	CASGRQGASQPQHF